This T cell receptor beta chain stems from a study of graft-versus-host responses after intestinal transplantation. Study results and caveats: The recipient marrow held GvH clones, and some of them showed up first in ileum or blood.

The assay was immunoSEQ multiplex PCR, and TCRdb's table has in-frame clones only and misses some. The sample carries approximately 100,000 clones, more than 85% recorded once. In regard to this clone: Antigen specificity is unknown.

Sample: unstimulated CD8+ T cells sorted from spleen or lymph node cells, taken before intestinal transplant. The origin of this receptor is a human donor who received an intestinal transplant.

The DNA of the CDR3 is TGTGCCAGCAGCCAATCCCCTTGGGCCGAGCAGTACTTC. Residues: CASSQSPWAEQYF. The V call is TRBV14, the J call TRBJ2-7; D is unclear. The length of the CDR3 is 13 residues. Between the trimmed V and J ends, which lost 2 bases and 6 bases, there was a span of 11 bases. Germline-derived CDR1 and CDR2 are SGHDN and FVKESK.